This record covers a single TCR beta chain. Its antigen is undetermined. The data were obtained in a study of T cells after yellow fever vaccination. Study-level information: Preparation of fractions with low cell numbers was performed using SMART-Seq v4 Ultra Low Input. Points from the study as a whole: Only a small proportion of the clonotypes turned up in both the CD4 and the CD8 compartments, likely arising from convergent recombination.

The CDR3 length is 15 residues. The V gene's germline CDR1 is SGHTA and CDR2 FQGNSA. V lost 5 bases, J lost 4 bases, and 6 bases stayed unmatched. Each CDR3 protein gets one entry after TCRdb re-called the 5' RACE reads with MiXCR. The sample yields 180,000 or so distinct CDR3 sequences, approximately 11% seen once. This clonotype was obtained from a man aged 18 to 35 who received the YFV17D yellow fever vaccine. The input for sequencing was CD8+ T cells sorted from PBMCs, taken 15 days after the yellow fever booster vaccination. V gene TRBV7-2 combines with J gene TRBJ2-3; 10 nucleotides agree with TRBD2. This CDR3 reads CASSPRLAGADTQYF. CDR3 nucleotides: TGTGCCAGCAGCCCCAGACTAGCGGGTGCAGATACGCAGTATTTT.